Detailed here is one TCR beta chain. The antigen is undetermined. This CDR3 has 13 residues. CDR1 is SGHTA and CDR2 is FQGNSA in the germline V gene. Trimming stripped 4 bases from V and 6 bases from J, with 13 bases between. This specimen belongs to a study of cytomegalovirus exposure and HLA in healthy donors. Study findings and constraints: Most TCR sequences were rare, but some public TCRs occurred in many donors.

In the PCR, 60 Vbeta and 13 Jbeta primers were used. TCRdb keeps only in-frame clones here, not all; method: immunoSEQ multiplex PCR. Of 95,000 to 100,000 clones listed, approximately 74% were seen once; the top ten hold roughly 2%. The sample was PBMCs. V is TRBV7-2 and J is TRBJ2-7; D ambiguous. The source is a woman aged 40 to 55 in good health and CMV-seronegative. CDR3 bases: TGTGCCAGCAGCTCCCCGACATCAGGCGAGCAGTACTTC. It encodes CASSSPTSGEQYF.